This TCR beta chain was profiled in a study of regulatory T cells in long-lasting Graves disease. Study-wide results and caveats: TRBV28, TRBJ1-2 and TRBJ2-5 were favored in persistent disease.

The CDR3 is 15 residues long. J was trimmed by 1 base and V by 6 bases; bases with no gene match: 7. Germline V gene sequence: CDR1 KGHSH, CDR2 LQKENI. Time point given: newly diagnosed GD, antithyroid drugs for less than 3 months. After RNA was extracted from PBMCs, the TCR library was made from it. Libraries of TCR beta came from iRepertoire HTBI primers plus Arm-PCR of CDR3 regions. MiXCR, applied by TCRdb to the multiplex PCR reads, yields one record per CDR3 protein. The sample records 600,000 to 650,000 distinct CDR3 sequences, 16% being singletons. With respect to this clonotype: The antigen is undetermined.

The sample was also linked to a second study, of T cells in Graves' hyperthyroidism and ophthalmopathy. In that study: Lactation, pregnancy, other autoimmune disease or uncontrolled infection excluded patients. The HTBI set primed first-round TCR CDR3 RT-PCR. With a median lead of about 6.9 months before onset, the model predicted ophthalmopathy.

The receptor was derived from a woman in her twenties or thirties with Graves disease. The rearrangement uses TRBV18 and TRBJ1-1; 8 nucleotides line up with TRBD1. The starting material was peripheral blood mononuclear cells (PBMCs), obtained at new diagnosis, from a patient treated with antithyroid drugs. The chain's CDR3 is CASSQQGVRNTEAFF. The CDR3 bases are TGTGCCAGCTCTCAACAGGGGGTGAGGAACACTGAAGCTTTCTTT.